Sequencing of this T cell receptor beta chain was carried out in a study of cytomegalovirus exposure and HLA in healthy donors. Whole-study results and caveats: A later analysis found common viral pathogens apparently linked to several of the most significant clusters. In a later analysis, TCR beta V- and J-gene trimming showed a link to a missense DCLRE1C variant.

The primer mix had 60 Vbeta and 13 Jbeta primers. Measured with immunoSEQ multiplex PCR; TCRdb has only the in-frame clones, and not every one. Seen here are roughly 170,000 clones, around 83% observed once, and the top ten hold under 1.5%. Turning to this clone: Its antigen is unidentified.

Per germline, CDR1 MNHEY and CDR2 SVGAGI. This CDR3 contains 16 residues. V was pared by 2 bases and J by 2 bases, with 15 bases between. The clonotype originates from a girl aged 2 to 10 in good health and CMV-seropositive. This sequence joins TRBV6-5 and TRBJ1-1; D is unclear. Sequences were obtained from PBMCs. The CDR3 DNA reads TGTGCCAGCAGTTACGGTCTCTCGGGATATAACACTGAAGCTTTCTTT. It specifies CASSYGLSGYNTEAFF.